These 32 T cell receptor beta chains were sequenced from one sample in a study of CD8 T cells in ankylosing spondylitis. TCRdb reanalysed the 5' RACE reads using MiXCR and keeps one entry per CDR3 protein. Among 220,000 or so distinct CDR3 sequences, 10% were seen once, and the ten largest hold about 20%. The sample was blood, either unsorted or a sorted T cell fraction (not recorded which). These receptor sequences come from a male donor with ankylosing spondylitis or in good health (not recorded which).

This clonotype occurred many times. The chain carries TRBV10-3 and TRBJ2-5; possibly TRBD1 or TRBD2 for D (5 bases each). V was cut by 8 bases and J by 3 bases, with 13 bases left in between. The CDR3 extends over 13 amino acids. The germline CDR1 and CDR2 sequences are ENHRY and SYGVKD. Here the CDR3 DNA reads TGTGCCATCCAAGGGACGGAAGAAGAGACCCAGTACTTC. This translates into CAIQGTEEETQYF.

Only a few counts were recorded for this clonotype. This rearrangement joins TRBV15 to TRBJ2-3; TRBD1 might be the D (5 bases). The CDR3 is made up of 17 amino acids. Trimming took 0 bases from V and 4 from J, leaving 17 bases between them. The germline CDR1 and CDR2 sequences are LNHNV and YYDKDF (reference sequence). For the CDR3, the DNA is TGTGCCACCAGCAGAGAAGTGGCTGGGTGGGGCGCAGATACGCAGTATTTT. Its translation is CATSREVAGWGADTQYF. Drawing the rest from reference TRBV15 and TRBJ2-3, the complete variable domain is DAMVIQNPRYQVTQFGKPVTLSCSQTLNHNVMYWYQQKSSQAPKLLFHYYDKDFNNEADTPDNFQSRRPNTSFCFLDIRSPGLGDTAMYLCATSREVAGWGADTQYFGPGTRLTVL.

In the case of this clonotype: A much bigger clone sits one base away, suggesting this may be a read error. The chain joins TRBV20-1 to TRBJ2-5; D is undetermined. This CDR3 contains 13 residues. The germline V gene encodes CDR1 DFQATT and CDR2 SNEGSKA (reference sequence). The CDR3 nucleotides read TGCAGTGCTAGAGTGAGAGGTTTAGAGACCCATTACTTC. Protein product: CSARVRGLETHYF.

In this sample, this clonotype turned up many times. The chain combines TRBV10-3 with TRBJ2-7; D perhaps matches TRBD1 (6 bases). V was clipped by 6 bases and J by 0 bases, with 12 bases between them. This CDR3 contains 14 residues. Germline CDR1 reads ENHRY; CDR2 reads SYGVKD. CDR3 amino acids: CAIRGDRSSYEQYF. In DNA form, the CDR3 reads TGTGCCATCAGGGGTGACAGGTCCTCCTACGAGCAGTACTTC.

This clonotype was observed at least ten times. The chain is built from TRBV9 and TRBJ2-1, with TRBD2 matching over 8 bases. Germline trimming cut 4 bases from V and 8 bases from J; bases unmatched to any gene: 8. Germline values: CDR1 SGDLS, CDR2 YYNGEE. CDR3 length: 14 residues. The DNA of the CDR3 is TGTGCCAGCAGCATGATCGGGGGGGCCTATGAGCAGTTCTTC. Amino acids: CASSMIGGAYEQFF.

In this sample, this clonotype turned up many times. The V and J genes are TRBV7-2 and TRBJ2-1; no clear D. Germline V lookup: CDR1 SGHTA, CDR2 FQGNSA. V was shortened by 5 bases and J by 14 bases, with 4 bases between the two germline ends. The CDR3 runs to 8 residues. This CDR3 is CASSQEFF. CDR3 bases: TGTGCCAGCAGCCAAGAGTTCTTC.

This chain connects TRBV4-1 to TRBJ1-5; perhaps TRBD1 as D (6 bases). The V and J ends lost 0 bases and 4 bases respectively, with 16 bases between them. Germline CDR1 is MGHRA and CDR2 is YSYEKL. The CDR3 spans 17 residues. CDR3 region: CASSQDPPDSVNQPQHF. CDR3 nucleotide sequence: TGCGCCAGCAGCCAAGATCCTCCGGACAGCGTAAATCAGCCCCAGCATTTT.

This sequence joins TRBV3-1 and TRBJ2-3; D is tentatively TRBD1 or TRBD2 (5 bases each). The CDR3 spans 14 residues. V was cut by 3 bases and J by 0 bases, with 7 bases left in between. CDR1 is LGHDT, CDR2 YNNKEL, per germline (reference sequence). The CDR3 loop reads CASSQGDSTDTQYF. In DNA form, the CDR3 reads TGTGCCAGCAGCCAGGGGGACAGCACAGATACGCAGTATTTT.

This clonotype was detected a few times. The chain couples TRBV20-1 to TRBJ2-7; perhaps TRBD2 as D (5 bases). Germline loops: CDR1 DFQATT, CDR2 SNEGSKA (reference sequence). The CDR3 spans 14 residues. The V gene lost 0 bases and the J gene lost 3 bases, with 12 bases spanning the gap. The CDR3 sequence is CSARDPGINYEQYF. The CDR3 DNA reads TGCAGTGCTAGAGATCCGGGGATCAACTACGAGCAGTACTTC.

J is TRBJ2-3 and V is TRBV20-1, with 10 bases matching TRBD2. The CDR3 runs to 18 residues. V dropped 4 bases and J dropped 1; count of bases not matched to a gene: 14. Germline CDR1 is DFQATT and CDR2 is SNEGSKA (reference sequence). CDR3 nucleotide sequence: TGCAGTGCTACCCTCCCGGGCACTAGCGGGGCTGGCACAGATACGCAGTATTTT. This codes for CSATLPGTSGAGTDTQYF.

This clonotype showed up many times. The genes are TRBV5-1 and TRBJ1-2, with D possibly TRBD1 on 5 matching bases. The CDR3 covers 15 residues. Germline loops: CDR1 SGHRS, CDR2 YFSETQ. V was cut by 1 base and J by 6 bases, with 16 bases left in between. CDR3 sequence reads: CASSLSGDPTNGYTF. Here the CDR3 DNA reads TGCGCCAGCAGCTTGTCGGGGGACCCTACTAATGGCTACACCTTC.

This clonotype was recorded many times. The chain carries TRBV19 and TRBJ1-1, with D maybe TRBD1 (5 bases). Germline-derived CDR1 and CDR2 are LNHDA and SQIVND (reference sequence). Trimming shortened V by 3 bases and J by 0 bases, and 11 bases separated the two germline ends. The CDR3 is 15 amino acids. The CDR3 sequence is CASSMGEGLNTEAFF. CDR3 DNA: TGTGCCAGTAGTATGGGGGAAGGGCTGAACACTGAAGCTTTCTTT. Drawing the rest from reference TRBV19 and TRBJ1-1, the complete variable domain is DGGITQSPKYLFRKEGQNVTLSCEQNLNHDAMYWYRQDPGQGLRLIYYSQIVNDFQKGDIAEGYSVSREKKESFPLTVTSAQKNPTAFYLCASSMGEGLNTEAFFGQGTRLTVV.

This clonotype was picked up many times. This chain joins TRBV3-1 and TRBJ1-3; tentatively, D is TRBD1 (5 bases). Trimming pared 4 bases from V and 4 bases from J, leaving 23 bases between. Per germline, CDR1 LGHDT and CDR2 YNNKEL (reference sequence). This CDR3 comprises 18 residues. This CDR3 is CASSLSSDTRRAGNTIYF. In DNA form, the CDR3 reads TGTGCCAGCAGCCTTTCGTCGGACACCCGACGTGCCGGAAACACCATATATTTT.

The genes are TRBV5-1 and TRBJ1-1; TRBD1 matches at 8 bases. The CDR3 runs to 14 residues. Germline-derived CDR1 and CDR2 are SGHRS and YFSETQ. With 5 bases clipped from V and 3 bases from J, the junction kept 6 bases outside the gene matches. This CDR3 is CASSTDREDTEAFF. As DNA, the CDR3 is TGCGCCAGCAGTACGGACAGGGAGGACACTGAAGCTTTCTTT.

Ten or more counts support this clonotype. The chain joins TRBV5-1 to TRBJ2-1; no firm D call. Germline V gives CDR1 SGHRS, CDR2 YFSETQ. This CDR3 is 14 amino acids long. Trimming cost V 2 bases and J 8 bases, with 14 bases left between them. CDR3 region: CASSFLSRPDEQFF. The CDR3 coding sequence is TGCGCCAGCAGCTTCTTATCCCGTCCCGATGAGCAGTTCTTC.

In this sample, this clonotype turned up many times. This chain joins TRBV20-1 and TRBJ1-2; D unclear. CDR1 is DFQATT, CDR2 SNEGSKA, per germline (reference sequence). The CDR3 totals 12 residues. Trimming removed 6 bases at V and 2 bases at J, with 10 bases between. The CDR3 nucleotides read TGCAGTGCCCCGCTGGAGAACTATGGCTACACCTTC. This gives the protein CSAPLENYGYTF.

Ten or more counts support this clonotype. V gene TRBV20-1 combines with J gene TRBJ2-6, with 9 nucleotides matching TRBD1. V trimming: 0 bases; J trimming: 1 base; junction bases outside the gene matches: 10. Germline values: CDR1 DFQATT, CDR2 SNEGSKA (reference sequence). There are 19 residues in the CDR3. CDR3 sequence reads: CSARDILGGQGSGANVLTF. In DNA form, the CDR3 reads TGCAGTGCTAGAGATATTCTTGGCGGACAGGGGTCTGGGGCCAACGTCCTGACTTTC.

V is TRBV18 and J is TRBJ2-7; possibly TRBD2 for D (5 bases). This CDR3 contains 13 residues. Per the germline V gene, CDR1 is KGHSH and CDR2 is LQKENI. The V end was cut by 3 bases, the J end by 7 bases, with 13 bases between. CDR3 DNA sequence: TGTGCCAGCTCACCTTTCGGGAACGGAGAGCAGTACTTC. As protein: CASSPFGNGEQYF.

This clonotype was observed at least ten times. The chain has TRBV9 and TRBJ2-1, with 13 bases that match TRBD2. The V and J ends lost 0 bases and 1 base, in that order; junction bases with no gene match: 4. Germline V lookup: CDR1 SGDLS, CDR2 YYNGEE. The CDR3 has 18 amino acids. The CDR3 loop reads CASSVGLAGGPSYNEQFF. CDR3 in DNA: TGTGCCAGCAGCGTAGGACTAGCGGGGGGTCCGTCCTACAATGAGCAGTTCTTC.

This chain links TRBV18 with TRBJ1-1; D is perhaps TRBD1 (5 bases). Germline values: CDR1 KGHSH, CDR2 LQKENI. V lost 2 bases to trimming and J lost 3 bases, with 16 bases between them. The CDR3 extends over 16 amino acids. This CDR3 reads CASSPDSTKGDTEAFF. DNA of the CDR3: TGTGCCAGCTCACCAGACTCAACTAAAGGGGACACTGAAGCTTTCTTT.

Concerning this clonotype: The junction shows a germline mismatch at one end, possibly a read error. The J gene is TRBJ2-1, the V gene TRBV2, with TRBD2 matching over 8 bases. There are 12 residues in the CDR3. Germline V gene lookup returns CDR1 SNHLY and CDR2 FYNNEI. The CDR3 loop reads CLCGGINNEQFF. The CDR3 region has the DNA TGCCTGTGCGGGGGGATCAACAATGAGCAGTTCTTC.

This clonotype was counted ten times or more. V gene TRBV5-1 combines with J gene TRBJ2-1, with 9 bases that match TRBD2. This CDR3 region has 15 residues. With 1 base clipped from V and 5 bases from J, the junction kept 4 bases outside the gene matches. CDR1 is SGHRS, CDR2 YFSETQ, per germline. CDR3 nucleotides: TGCGCCAGCAGCTTGTTGGCTAGCGGGGACAATGAGCAGTTCTTC. Protein product: CASSLLASGDNEQFF.

Only a few counts were recorded for this clonotype. The gene calls are TRBV27 and TRBJ2-7; TRBD2 matches 10 bases. CDR1 and CDR2 (germline): MNHEY, SMNVEV (reference sequence). J was trimmed by 2 bases and V by 3 bases; bases with no gene match: 7. CDR3 length: 16 amino acids. The CDR3 DNA follows: TGTGCCAGCAGTTTGCGAGGGCTAGCGGGGGCCTACGAGCAGTACTTC. Amino acids: CASSLRGLAGAYEQYF.

Notes on this clonotype: A read error may account for a junction end that differs from germline. The chain has TRBV7-9 and TRBJ1-3; D remains ambiguous. CDR3 length: 16 amino acids. Germline lookup yields CDR1 SEHNR and CDR2 FQNEAQ (reference sequence). Here the CDR3 DNA reads TGTGCCAGCACACTTACGGGCGCTTACTCTGGAAACGCCATATATTTT. Its protein is CASTLTGAYSGNAIYF.

There are many counts of this clonotype. V is TRBV6-2 or TRBV6-3 and J is TRBJ1-1; TRBD1 matches 8 bases. Germline-derived CDR1 and CDR2 are MNHEY and SVGEGT. The length of the CDR3 is 14 residues. J lost 0 bases, V lost 8 bases, and 5 bases had no gene match. The CDR3 bases are TGTGCCAGCCAAGGACAGGGATTGAACACTGAAGCTTTCTTT. It encodes CASQGQGLNTEAFF.

This clonotype was seen repeatedly, ten times or more. This rearrangement joins TRBV20-1 to TRBJ1-2; 8 bases agree with TRBD1. Germline V gives CDR1 DFQATT, CDR2 SNEGSKA (reference sequence). The CDR3 runs to 14 residues. Trimming removed 2 bases from V and 3 bases from J; junction bases left unmatched: 5. CDR3 DNA: TGCAGTGCTAGAAGACAGGGGTTGGACTATGGCTACACCTTC. Encoded protein: CSARRQGLDYGYTF.

This clonotype came up many times. V usage is TRBV6-1 and J usage is TRBJ2-7; D uncertain. Germline CDR1 and CDR2: MNHNS and SASEGT. CDR3 size: 12 residues. V lost 7 bases and J lost 0, with 7 bases in between. CDR3 DNA sequence: TGTGCCAGCACCGGATTCTCCTACGAGCAGTACTTC. As protein: CASTGFSYEQYF.

This clonotype has at least ten counts. V gene TRBV24-1 combines with J gene TRBJ2-1; either TRBD1 or TRBD2 may fit D (5 bases each). The CDR3 loop spans 13 amino acids. CDR1 KGHDR and CDR2 SFDVKD come from the germline V gene. The ends were cut back, 9 bases at V and 1 base at J, with 9 bases in the middle. CDR3 in DNA: TGTGCCACCCAAGGGGAGTCCTACAATGAGCAGTTCTTC. It encodes CATQGESYNEQFF.

In the case of this clonotype: A read error may be the cause here, since a much bigger clone is one base away. J is TRBJ2-1 and V is TRBV7-7; 10 nucleotides line up with TRBD2. The CDR3 has 15 amino acids. Germline CDR1 and CDR2: SSHAT and FNYEAQ (reference sequence). The CDR3 nucleotides are TGTGCTTGCAGCAGGACTAGCGGAGCCTACAATGAGCAGTTCTTC. This codes for CACSRTSGAYNEQFF.

This clonotype was detected many times. The chain carries TRBV7-2 and TRBJ2-3, with D hard to call. V lost 3 bases and J 1 base, leaving 14 bases between the germline ends. Germline V gene lookup returns CDR1 SGHTA and CDR2 FQGNSA. The length of the CDR3 is 16 residues. The CDR3, as DNA: TGTGCCAGCAGCTTTACGGGCCCTGACGGCACAGATACGCAGTATTTT. Its translation: CASSFTGPDGTDTQYF.

At least ten counts were recorded for this clonotype. This sequence joins TRBV5-1 and TRBJ2-3, with D perhaps matching TRBD2 (6 bases). V was trimmed by 2 bases and J by 2 bases, leaving 15 bases between them. CDR1 is SGHRS and CDR2 is YFSETQ in the germline V gene. This CDR3 has 16 amino acids. The chain's CDR3 is CASSLRLAELTDTQYF. CDR3 bases: TGCGCCAGCAGCTTACGGTTAGCGGAACTCACAGATACGCAGTATTTT.

The chain's CDR3 is CASSIVTDAWASYGYTF. CDR3 nucleotides: TGTGCCAGTAGTATAGTTACGGACGCCTGGGCTTCCTATGGCTACACCTTC. This rearrangement joins TRBV19 to TRBJ1-2; D ambiguous. Trimming took off 1 base at V and 4 bases at J, with 19 bases between the two ends. Germline lookup yields CDR1 LNHDA and CDR2 SQIVND (reference sequence). The length of the CDR3 is 17 residues.